This TCR beta chain originates from a study of blood T cell repertoires in COVID-19. At the level of the study: COVID-19 samples collected from the United States, Italy and Spain covered acute and convalescent phases. Nucleic acid was either cDNA or gDNA, and it came from T cells, B-cell-depleted T cells, or PBMCs.

This CDR3 is built from 13 residues. Trimming left V 4 bases short and J 6 bases short, with 10 bases between. Germline values: CDR1 LNHDA, CDR2 SQIVND (reference sequence). In the authors' workflow: Reference gene primer amplification gave nucleated cell count estimates. Using immunoSEQ multiplex PCR, the repertoire was profiled, and TCRdb retains in-frame clones only, with some absent. Clone size and the V and J calls come from that table; the DNA yielded D and trimming. The sample contains 200,000 or so clones, around four fifths of which appear only once. This clone was seen a handful of times. The sequencing input was peripheral blood. This rearrangement joins TRBV19 to TRBJ2-4; tentatively, D is TRBD1 (5 bases). The source of this sequence is a human donor in a cohort sampled during active COVID-19. CDR3 nucleotides: TGTGCCAGTAGTACGACAGTTACAAACATTCAGTACTTC. Translating it yields CASSTTVTNIQYF.